Presented here are 20 T cell receptor beta chains from one specimen sequenced in a study of CD8+ T cells in alopecia areata. Noted treatment: oral pan-JAK inhibitor, 5-10 mg twice daily. cDNA prepared by RNA extraction and subsequent reverse transcription served as the template for sequencing. Profiling relied on immunoSEQ multiplex PCR, and the TCRdb table lists in-frame clones only, not all of them. Seen here are 95,000 to 120,000 clones, approximately 55% observed once, and the top ten hold about 3.4%. This sample comprised CD4+ T cells sorted from blood, obtained at week 24, from a patient treated with tofacitinib. These receptors originate from a human donor with alopecia areata.

V is TRBV29-1 and J is TRBJ2-1; 9 bases align to TRBD2. V shed 6 bases and J 3 bases; nucleotides not matched to a gene: 12. CDR1 and CDR2 (germline): SQVTM, ANQGSEA. This CDR3 comprises 16 residues. The DNA of the CDR3 is TGCAGCGTCCGGGGGAGTATAGCGGGGGACTACAATGAGCAGTTCTTC. Translating it yields CSVRGSIAGDYNEQFF.

The chain has TRBV6-5 and TRBJ1-1; D gene unclear. Trimming removed 5 bases from V and 3 bases from J, with 13 bases in between. The length of the CDR3 is 14 residues. The germline V gene encodes CDR1 MNHEY and CDR2 SVGAGI. CDR3 nucleotide sequence: TGTGCCAGCAGTAGACGGAAAAGGGACACTGAAGCTTTCTTT. Protein sequence: CASSRRKRDTEAFF.

The CDR3 loop reads CASSLPGQVSYEQYF. Written as DNA, the CDR3 is TGTGCCAGCAGCTTACCGGGACAGGTCTCCTACGAGCAGTACTTC. V gene TRBV5-4 combines with J gene TRBJ2-7; 8 bases map to TRBD1. Germline-derived CDR1 and CDR2 are SGHNT and YYREEE (reference sequence). The CDR3 sequence is 15 residues long. With 2 bases clipped from V and 0 bases from J, the junction kept 4 bases outside the gene matches.

This clone appeared a few times. The V and J genes are TRBV27 and TRBJ1-1; D is ambiguous. The V gene lost 3 bases and the J gene lost 0 bases, with 14 bases spanning the gap. This CDR3 has 16 amino acids. CDR1 is MNHEY and CDR2 is SMNVEV in the germline V gene (reference sequence). The CDR3 DNA follows: TGTGCCAGCAGTTTTGGCAGAAGCACCATGAACACTGAAGCTTTCTTT. This codes for CASSFGRSTMNTEAFF.

The rearrangement links TRBV7-9 to TRBJ2-1; D not certain. Germline CDR1 SEHNR, CDR2 FQNEAQ (reference sequence). The CDR3 loop spans 12 amino acids. The V end was cut by 1 base, the J end by 4 bases, with 2 bases between. The CDR3 protein is CASSLGYNEQFF. The CDR3 DNA sequence: TGTGCCAGCAGCTTAGGATACAATGAGCAGTTCTTC.

This clone was counted once. CDR3 sequence: CSASVLNEQFF. CDR3 nucleotide sequence: TGCAGTGCTAGCGTGCTCAATGAGCAGTTCTTC. This rearrangement joins TRBV20-1 to TRBJ2-1; D unclear. Trimming pared 3 bases from V and 6 bases from J, leaving 6 bases between. This CDR3 has 11 residues. Germline V CDR1 and CDR2: DFQATT, SNEGSKA (reference sequence).

This chain links TRBV2 with TRBJ2-2; D is uncertain. There are 13 residues in the CDR3. V was trimmed by 4 bases and J by 6 bases, leaving 9 bases between them. Germline assignment: CDR1 SNHLY and CDR2 FYNNEI. The CDR3 loop is CASSGSPSGELFF. CDR3 nucleotide sequence: TGTGCCAGCAGTGGGTCCCCGTCCGGGGAGCTGTTTTTT.

This clone occurred once. The rearrangement joins TRBV29-1 to TRBJ1-2, with a possible D match to TRBD1 (6 bases). V was trimmed by 1 base and J by 7 bases, leaving 16 bases between them. Germline V gene data show CDR1 as SQVTM and CDR2 as ANQGSEA. The length of the CDR3 is 14 residues. The CDR3 DNA reads as TGCAGCGTTGAAGGGGGGGCGATCCAGGGTGGCTACACCTTC. Translation: CSVEGGAIQGGYTF.

The chain employs TRBV2 and TRBJ2-5; D perhaps matches TRBD1 (6 bases). CDR1 is SNHLY, CDR2 FYNNEI, per germline. The CDR3 is 12 amino acids. V lost 6 bases to trimming and J lost 4 bases, with 9 bases between them. The CDR3 sequence: CASRQGRETQYF. The CDR3 DNA reads as TGTGCCAGCAGACAGGGACGAGAGACCCAGTACTTC.

For this clone: An end of the junction differs from the germline gene, which may be a read error. This rearrangement joins TRBV29-1 to TRBJ2-7; D call uncertain. Looked up from germline, CDR1 is SQVTM and CDR2 is ANQGSEA. The length of the CDR3 is 11 residues. CDR3 nucleotides: TGCAGCGTTGAAGATCGCCTAAGACGGGACTTC. Translation gives CSVEDRLRRDF.

The gene calls are TRBV4-1 and TRBJ2-5; 8 nucleotides match TRBD2. Germline CDR1 and CDR2: MGHRA and YSYEKL. The CDR3 runs to 14 residues. J was trimmed by 4 bases and V by 3 bases; bases with no gene match: 4. The CDR3 reads CASSHPGGGETQYF. DNA for the CDR3: TGCGCCAGCAGCCACCCGGGAGGGGGAGAGACCCAGTACTTC.

The rearrangement links TRBV11-2 to TRBJ1-1; D is ambiguous. Trimming left V 5 bases short and J 0 bases short, with 7 bases between. The CDR3 loop spans 13 amino acids. Germline loops: CDR1 SGHAT, CDR2 FQNNGV. The CDR3 spells CASSPPLNTEAFF. In DNA, the CDR3 is TGTGCCAGCAGCCCCCCTTTGAACACTGAAGCTTTCTTT.

The chain joins TRBV30 to TRBJ1-1; D is possibly TRBD1 (6 bases). The germline V and J ends were trimmed by 3 bases and 1 base, with 12 bases remaining between them. CDR1 is GTSNPN, CDR2 SVGIG, per germline (reference sequence). The CDR3 has 14 amino acids. DNA of the CDR3: TGTGCCTGGAGCCCCAGGGGAAGGAACACTGAAGCTTTCTTT. This sequence encodes CAWSPRGRNTEAFF.

This chain connects TRBV30 to TRBJ1-1, with 8 bases fitting TRBD1. CDR1 and CDR2 from the germline V gene are GTSNPN and SVGIG (reference sequence). The CDR3 has 15 amino acids. V was pared by 2 bases and J by 3 bases, with 8 bases of the junction left unmatched. CDR3 in DNA: TGTGCCTGGAGTCAAGGGGACAGGTGGGACACTGAAGCTTTCTTT. Translating gives CAWSQGDRWDTEAFF.

The CDR3 spells CASSVGIANTEAFF. In nucleotides, the CDR3 is TGTGCCAGCAGTGTAGGGATAGCCAACACTGAAGCTTTCTTT. The chain combines TRBV7-2 with TRBJ1-1, with D hard to call. Germline-derived CDR1 and CDR2 are SGHTA and FQGNSA. The CDR3 extends over 14 amino acids. Deletions cut 6 bases from V and 2 bases from J, with 13 bases between.

In regard to this clone: The same CDR3 is also encoded by other DNA sequences in this sample. The V call is TRBV7-9, the J call TRBJ2-7; D gene uncertain. The CDR3 has 13 amino acids. From germline, CDR1 is SEHNR and CDR2 FQNEAQ (reference sequence). The V end was cut by 1 base, the J end by 2 bases, with 6 bases between. In DNA, the CDR3 is TGTGCCAGCAGCTTAGGGGGAACCTACGAGCAGTACTTC. Protein sequence: CASSLGGTYEQYF. The whole variable domain, filled in from reference TRBV7-9 and TRBJ2-7, reads DTGVSQNPRHKITKRGQNVTFRCDPISEHNRLYWYRQTLGQGPEFLTYFQNEAQLEKSRLLSDRFSAERPKGSFSTLEIQRTEQGDSAMYLCASSLGGTYEQYFGPGTRLTVT.

This clone has only a few counts. The V call is TRBV27, the J call TRBJ2-2; TRBD1 matches at 8 bases. The CDR3 runs 18 residues. Germline V lookup: CDR1 MNHEY, CDR2 SMNVEV (reference sequence). V dropped 1 base and J dropped 6; count of bases not matched to a gene: 13. The CDR3 is CASSLFPTRTGSSGELFF. The CDR3 region has the DNA TGTGCCAGCAGTTTATTCCCCACCCGGACAGGGTCGTCCGGGGAGCTGTTTTTT.

This sequence joins TRBV4-3 and TRBJ2-3, with D unclear. V lost 3 bases, J lost 1 base, and 8 bases lay in between. The germline gives CDR1 LGHNA, CDR2 YSLEER. The CDR3 covers 14 residues. In nucleotides, the CDR3 is TGCGCCAGCAGCCATGATAGTGGCACAGATACGCAGTATTTT. It yields the protein CASSHDSGTDTQYF.

Details on this clone: The same CDR3 arises from other DNA sequences in this sample as well. The rearrangement uses TRBV29-1 and TRBJ2-5; D not certain. The CDR3 is 14 amino acids. The germline V gene encodes CDR1 SQVTM and CDR2 ANQGSEA. V lost 4 bases and J lost 0, with 12 bases in between. The CDR3 DNA sequence: TGCAGCGTTGGCGACGGATGGTACCAAGAGACCCAGTACTTC. Translated, it gives CSVGDGWYQETQYF.

This clone was counted at least ten times. This chain connects TRBV7-8 to TRBJ2-1; D may be TRBD1 or TRBD2 (7 bases each). The V gene lost 4 bases and the J gene lost 7 bases, with 17 bases spanning the gap. CDR3 length: 15 residues. Germline lookup yields CDR1 SGHVS and CDR2 FQNEAQ. Here the CDR3 DNA reads TGTGCCAGCAGCTCCCCAGGGGGGGGGATGAATGAGCAGTTCTTC. Translation gives CASSSPGGGMNEQFF. Based on the CDR3 plus reference TRBV7-8 and TRBJ2-1, the full variable domain is GAGVSQSPRYKVAKRGQDVALRCDPISGHVSLFWYQQALGQGPEFLTYFQNEAQLDKSGLPSDRFFAERPEGSVSTLKIQRTQQEDSAVYLCASSSPGGGMNEQFFGPGTRLTVL.